This T cell receptor beta chain was found in a study of T-cell memory formation after mild COVID-19. The overall study: TCR clustering was largely donor specific.

TCRdb re-called the 5' RACE reads with MiXCR, one entry per CDR3 protein. The repertoire includes hundreds of thousands of distinct CDR3 sequences, roughly 15% of them detected once, and approximately 22% sits in the top ten. Study-wide findings and caveats: CM and EM subsets held most contracting CD4+ clones; EMRA held CD8+ ones.

The CDR3 is 15 residues long. Between the trimmed V and J ends, which lost 7 bases and 5 bases, there was a span of 21 bases. In the case of this clonotype: Its antigen is not known.

Specimen: PBMCs or a T cell subset sorted from them (not recorded which). The sequence was obtained from a man aged 18 to 29 who had mild COVID-19 (a few samples of this study predate the infection). Cell type and time point are not known. The chain has TRBV12-3 or TRBV12-4 and TRBJ2-7; D unclear. The CDR3 DNA reads as TGTGCCAGCAAGAGTTCCCGGACGAATCTTGACGAGCAGTACTTC. Translated: CASKSSRTNLDEQYF.